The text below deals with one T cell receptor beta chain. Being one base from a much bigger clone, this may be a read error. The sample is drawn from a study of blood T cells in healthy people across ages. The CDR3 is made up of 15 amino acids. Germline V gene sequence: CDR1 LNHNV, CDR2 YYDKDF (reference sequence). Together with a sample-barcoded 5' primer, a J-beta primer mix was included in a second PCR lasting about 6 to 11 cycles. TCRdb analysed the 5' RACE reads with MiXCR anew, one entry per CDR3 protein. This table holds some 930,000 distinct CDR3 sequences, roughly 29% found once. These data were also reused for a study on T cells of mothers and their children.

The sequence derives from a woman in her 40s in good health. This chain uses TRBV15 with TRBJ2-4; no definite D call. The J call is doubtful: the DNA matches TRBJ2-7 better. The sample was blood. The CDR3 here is CATSRESYGPYEQYF. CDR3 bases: TGTGCCACCAGCAGAGAATCCTACGGACCCTACGAGCAGTACTTC.